This entry features one T cell receptor (beta chain) sequence. What it binds is not known. The CDR3 extends over 14 amino acids. The V gene end was trimmed by 1 base and the J gene end by 8 bases; junction bases not matched to a gene: 1. Germline loops: CDR1 SGHRS, CDR2 YFSETQ. The data stem from a study of cytomegalovirus exposure and HLA in healthy donors. Study at large: A prior analysis found around 110 million unique TCR beta sequences from some 200 million T cells.

Study outcomes and limitations: Altogether, 150 to 200 TCR beta chains were recorded as cytomegalovirus-associated. Highly shared variants forming one cluster were likely a sequencing artifact.

Primers included in the PCR were 60 Vbeta and 13 Jbeta primers. Data came from immunoSEQ multiplex PCR; TCRdb stores just in-frame clones and leaves some out. Of about 160,000 clones in the sample, about 71% were seen once. The rearrangement uses TRBV5-1 and TRBJ2-2; the match to TRBD2 covers 11 bases. This TCR was sampled from a woman aged 25 to 39 in good health and CMV-seronegative. Sample: PBMCs. This CDR3 is CASSLTSGSGELFF. As DNA, the CDR3 is TGCGCCAGCAGCTTGACTAGCGGGAGTGGGGAGCTGTTTTTT.